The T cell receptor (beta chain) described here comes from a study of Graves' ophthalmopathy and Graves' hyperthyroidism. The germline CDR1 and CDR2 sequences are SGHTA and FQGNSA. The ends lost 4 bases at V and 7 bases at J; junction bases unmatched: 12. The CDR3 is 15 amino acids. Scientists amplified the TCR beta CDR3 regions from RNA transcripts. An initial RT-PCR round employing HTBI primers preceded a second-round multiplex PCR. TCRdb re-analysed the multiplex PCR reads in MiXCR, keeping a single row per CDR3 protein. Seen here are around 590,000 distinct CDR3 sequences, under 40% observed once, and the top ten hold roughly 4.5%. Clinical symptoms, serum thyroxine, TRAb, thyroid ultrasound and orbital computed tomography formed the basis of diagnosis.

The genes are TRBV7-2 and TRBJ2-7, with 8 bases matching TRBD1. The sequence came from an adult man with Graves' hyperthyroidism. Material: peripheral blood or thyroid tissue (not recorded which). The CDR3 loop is CASSYGTGEYNEQYF. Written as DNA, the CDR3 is TGTGCCAGCAGCTACGGGACAGGAGAATACAATGAGCAGTACTTC.